The clone carrying this T cell receptor beta chain is a singleton in its sample. Antigen specificity is unknown. Libraries of TCR beta were made from around 2.1 micrograms of genomic DNA that came from cryopreserved PBMCs. The data were obtained in a study of cytotoxic CD8 clonotypes in ibrutinib-treated CLL. The overall study: Response samples were taken after a median roughly 13 months of treatment, range 6 to 36.

Overall study findings and caveats: Once treatment began, public clonotypes, which were uncommon, contracted or stayed stable.

Trimming removed 0 bases at V and 4 bases at J, with 16 bases between. The CDR3 spans 17 residues. Per the germline V gene, CDR1 is SGHDT and CDR2 is YYEEEE. Deep sequencing aimed at 1 in 200,000 to 1 in 1 million T cells' resolution. The protocol was immunoSEQ multiplex PCR, while the TCRdb copy is restricted to in-frame clones and leaves out a portion. The sample holds approximately 120,000 clones, 50% to 65% seen once. The chain is built from TRBV5-6 and TRBJ2-2, with D possibly matching TRBD1 (7 bases). The receptor was isolated from a human donor with chronic lymphocytic leukemia. The source was PBMCs, collected after 24 months of ibrutinib treatment. As DNA, the CDR3 is TGTGCCAGCAGCTTGGTAGGAGGGGGCCGCGGCACCGGGGAGCTGTTTTTT. Its protein product is CASSLVGGGRGTGELFF.